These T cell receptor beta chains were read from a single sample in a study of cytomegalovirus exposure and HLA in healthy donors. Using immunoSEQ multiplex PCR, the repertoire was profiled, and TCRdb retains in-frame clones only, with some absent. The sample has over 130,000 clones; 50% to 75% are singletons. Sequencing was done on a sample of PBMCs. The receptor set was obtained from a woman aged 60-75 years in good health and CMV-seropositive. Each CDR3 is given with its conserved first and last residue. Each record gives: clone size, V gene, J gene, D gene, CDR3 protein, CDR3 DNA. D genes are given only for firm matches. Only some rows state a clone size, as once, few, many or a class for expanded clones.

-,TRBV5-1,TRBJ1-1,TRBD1,CASSFQTGLGNTEAFF,TGCGCCAGCAGCTTTCAGACAGGGCTGGGGAACACTGAAGCTTTCTTT
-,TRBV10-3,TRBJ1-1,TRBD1,CAISGPGQGSAEAFF,TGTGCCATCAGTGGCCCGGGACAGGGAAGTGCTGAAGCTTTCTTT
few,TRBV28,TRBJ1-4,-,CASTRWRGLTNEKLFF,TGTGCCAGCACACGGTGGAGAGGGCTGACTAATGAAAAACTGTTTTTT
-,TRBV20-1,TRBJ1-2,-,CSASDRGGYTF,TGCAGTGCTAGTGATAGGGGCGGCTACACCTTC
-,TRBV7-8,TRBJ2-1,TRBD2,CASSFPPAGVGGEQFF,TGTGCCAGCAGCTTCCCCCCCGCGGGAGTTGGTGGTGAGCAGTTCTTC
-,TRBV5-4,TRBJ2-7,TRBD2,CASSGGDRQYF,TGTGCCAGCAGCGGGGGGGACCGGCAGTACTTC
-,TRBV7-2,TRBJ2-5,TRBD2,CASSLNLGGRETQYF,TGTGCCAGCAGCTTAAATCTGGGGGGGAGAGAGACCCAGTACTTC
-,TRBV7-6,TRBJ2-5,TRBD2,CASSPGQTKTSGSWETQYF,TGTGCCAGCAGCCCTGGACAGACCAAGACTAGCGGGAGCTGGGAGACCCAGTACTTC
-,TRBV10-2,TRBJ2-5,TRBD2,CASSEGPGGRGETQYF,TGCGCCAGCAGTGAGGGGCCGGGAGGGCGAGGGGAGACCCAGTACTTC
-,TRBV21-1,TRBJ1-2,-,CASRLPTGLLYGYTF,TGTGCCAGCAGACTACCGACAGGCCTTTTATATGGCTACACCTTC
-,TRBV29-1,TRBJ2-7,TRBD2,CSVVGTSVYEQYF,TGCAGCGTTGTGGGGACTAGCGTCTACGAGCAGTACTTC
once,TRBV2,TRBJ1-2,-,CASSEALGGEGGYTF,TGTGCCAGCAGTGAAGCGCTCGGGGGAGAAGGGGGCTACACCTTC
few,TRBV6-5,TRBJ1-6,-,CASSYGGARNSPLHF,TGTGCCAGCAGTTACGGTGGGGCCCGCAATTCACCCCTCCACTTT
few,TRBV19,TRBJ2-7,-,CASSQRALTYEQYF,TGTGCCAGTAGTCAGCGGGCTCTAACCTACGAGCAGTACTTC
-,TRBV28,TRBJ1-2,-,CASSWGGGVGYTF,TGTGCCAGCAGTTGGGGCGGCGGGGTTGGCTACACCTTC
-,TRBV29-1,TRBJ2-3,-,CSVEGHYTDTQYF,TGCAGCGTTGAAGGTCACTACACAGATACGCAGTATTTT
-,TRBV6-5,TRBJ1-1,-,CASSYVSHGAEAFF,TGTGCCAGCAGTTACGTATCCCACGGGGCTGAAGCTTTCTTT
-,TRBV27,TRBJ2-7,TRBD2,CASSSGTSGRTEQYF,TGTGCCAGCAGTTCCGGGACTAGCGGGAGAACCGAGCAGTACTTC
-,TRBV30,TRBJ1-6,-,CAWSVAGKQRYSPLHF,TGTGCCTGGAGTGTGGCGGGAAAACAGCGTTATTCACCCCTCCACTTT
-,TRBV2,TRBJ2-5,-,CASSVGGVETQYF,TGTGCCAGCAGTGTTGGGGGCGTAGAGACCCAGTACTTC
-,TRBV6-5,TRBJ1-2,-,CASSYSTVNDGYTF,TGTGCCAGCAGTTACTCGACAGTAAATGATGGCTACACCTTC
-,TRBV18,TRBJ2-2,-,CASSPPSTGELFF,TGTGCCAGCTCACCACCCTCCACCGGGGAGCTGTTTTTT
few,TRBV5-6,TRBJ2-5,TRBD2,CASSLPSAGTETQYF,TGTGCCAGCAGCTTACCCTCAGCGGGAACAGAGACCCAGTACTTC
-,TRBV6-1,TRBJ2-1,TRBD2,CASSERLAPRDEQFF,TGTGCCAGCAGTGAAAGACTAGCGCCCCGCGATGAGCAGTTCTTC
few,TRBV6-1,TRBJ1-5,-,CASSEDRYSNQPQHF,TGTGCCAGCAGTGAAGACAGATATAGCAATCAGCCCCAGCATTTT
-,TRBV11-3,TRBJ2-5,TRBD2,CASSLSLAETQYF,TGTGCCAGCAGCTTATCACTAGCGGAGACCCAGTACTTC
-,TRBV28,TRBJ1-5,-,CASRLGEDGQPQHF,TGTGCCAGCAGATTAGGGGAGGACGGGCAGCCCCAGCATTTT
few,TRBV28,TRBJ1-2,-,CASSYLRGGSTSGYTF,TGTGCCAGCAGTTATCTCAGGGGCGGCTCGACTTCTGGCTACACCTTC
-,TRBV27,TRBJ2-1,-,CASTRGANYNEQFF,TGTGCCAGCACCCGGGGGGCCAACTACAATGAGCAGTTCTTC
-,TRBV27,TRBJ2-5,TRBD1,CASSFLDREETQYF,TGTGCCAGCAGTTTCCTGGACAGGGAAGAGACCCAGTACTTC
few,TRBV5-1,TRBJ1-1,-,CASSPGTPGTSEAFF,TGCGCCAGCAGCCCTGGGACACCGGGGACAAGTGAAGCTTTCTTT
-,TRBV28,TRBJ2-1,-,CASSLAGGEQFF,TGTGCCAGCAGTTTAGCTGGAGGTGAGCAGTTCTTC
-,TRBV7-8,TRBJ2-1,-,CASSLSGLLEQFF,TGTGCCAGCAGCTTATCGGGACTTCTTGAGCAGTTCTTC
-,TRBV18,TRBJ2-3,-,CASSPKNSRGTDTQYF,TGTGCCAGCTCACCTAAGAACTCCCGAGGCACAGATACGCAGTATTTT
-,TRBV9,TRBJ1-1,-,CASSVAVNTEAFF,TGTGCCAGCAGCGTAGCCGTGAACACTGAAGCTTTCTTT
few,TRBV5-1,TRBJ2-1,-,CASSLLTGYNEQFF,TGCGCCAGCAGCTTGTTAACAGGATACAATGAGCAGTTCTTC
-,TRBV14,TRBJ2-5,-,CASSQQTGSQETQYF,TGTGCCAGCAGCCAACAAACAGGGTCCCAAGAGACCCAGTACTTC
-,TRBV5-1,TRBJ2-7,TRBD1,CASSLGDSRTYEQYF,TGCGCCAGCAGCTTAGGGGACAGCAGAACCTACGAGCAGTACTTC
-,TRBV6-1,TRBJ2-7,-,CASSAPGLVAYEQYF,TGTGCCAGCAGTGCACCGGGACTCGTAGCCTACGAGCAGTACTTC
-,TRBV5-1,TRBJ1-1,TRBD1,CASSFTLTTGGRAEAFF,TGCGCCAGCAGCTTCACCCTAACGACAGGGGGAAGGGCTGAAGCTTTCTTT
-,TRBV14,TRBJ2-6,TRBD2,CASSPLAGVGANVLTF,TGTGCCAGCAGCCCCCTAGCGGGAGTAGGGGCCAACGTCCTGACTTTC
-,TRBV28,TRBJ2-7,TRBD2,CASSTRSSGIGEQYF,TGTGCCAGCAGTACCCGTAGTAGCGGGATAGGGGAGCAGTACTTC
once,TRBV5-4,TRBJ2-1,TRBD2,CASSQGLAGDEQFF,TGTGCCAGCAGCCAAGGACTAGCGGGAGATGAGCAGTTCTTC
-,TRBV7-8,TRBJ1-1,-,CASSFLGGGTEAFF,TGTGCCAGCAGCTTTCTTGGGGGAGGCACTGAAGCTTTCTTT
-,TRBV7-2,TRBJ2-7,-,CASNLDSSYEQYF,TGTGCCAGCAACCTTGACTCCTCCTACGAGCAGTACTTC
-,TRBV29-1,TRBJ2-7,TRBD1,CSVSDRGIYEQYF,TGCAGCGTATCAGACAGGGGGATCTACGAGCAGTACTTC
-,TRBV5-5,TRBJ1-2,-,CASSFLGNYGYTF,TGTGCCAGCAGCTTCCTCGGGAACTATGGCTACACCTTC
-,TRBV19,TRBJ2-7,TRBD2,CASSPGTSGFSYEQYF,TGTGCCAGTAGTCCGGGGACTAGCGGTTTCTCCTACGAGCAGTACTTC
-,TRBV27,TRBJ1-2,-,CASSLFGGARNYGYTF,TGTGCCAGCAGTTTATTTGGGGGCGCCAGGAACTATGGCTACACCTTC
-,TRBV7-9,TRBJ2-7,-,CASSLLGRGPYEQYF,TGTGCCAGCAGCCTCCTCGGGAGGGGGCCCTACGAGCAGTACTTC
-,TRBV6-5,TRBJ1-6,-,CASTRQVSYNSPLHF,TGTGCCAGCACCAGACAGGTCTCCTATAATTCACCCCTCCACTTT